These 27 T cell receptor beta chains share one sample of origin, sequenced in a study of cytomegalovirus exposure and HLA in healthy donors. The PCR ran on 60 Vbeta and 13 Jbeta primers. Clones were read by immunoSEQ multiplex PCR, and TCRdb kept only the in-frame ones, dropping some. This table holds around 76,000 clones. The sample consisted of PBMCs. These receptors came from a woman aged 55-75 years in good health and CMV-seronegative.

The chain joins TRBV29-1 to TRBJ1-2, with 8 nucleotides matching TRBD1. This CDR3 spans 14 amino acids. The ends lost 8 bases at V and 4 bases at J; junction bases unmatched: 12. Germline assignment: CDR1 SQVTM and CDR2 ANQGSEA. CDR3 bases: TGCAGCTTCGGTACCGGGACAGGCCTCTATGGCTACACCTTC. Protein sequence: CSFGTGTGLYGYTF.

This chain uses TRBV5-1 with TRBJ1-5; D gene ambiguous. Trimming removed 0 bases from V and 1 base from J, with 8 bases in between. The CDR3 is 15 residues long. Per the germline V gene, CDR1 is SGHRS and CDR2 is YFSETQ. CDR3 DNA sequence: TGCGCCAGCAGCTTGGCCGGGGAGAGCAATCAGCCCCAGCATTTT. Amino acid sequence: CASSLAGESNQPQHF.

The chain has TRBV11-1 and TRBJ2-7; 9 bases are a match to TRBD1. The trim removed 0 bases at V and 3 bases at J, leaving 3 bases unmatched. Germline V lookup: CDR1 SGHAT, CDR2 FQDESV (reference sequence). CDR3 length: 15 amino acids. The CDR3 reads CASSLATGGGYEQYF. CDR3 nucleotide sequence: TGTGCCAGCAGCTTAGCGACAGGGGGAGGCTACGAGCAGTACTTC.

J is TRBJ2-1 and V is TRBV4-1; the D gene is possibly TRBD2 (6 bases). The CDR3 has 15 amino acids. The germline CDR1 and CDR2 sequences are MGHRA and YSYEKL. V lost 4 bases, J lost 0 bases, and 10 bases lay in between. CDR3 nucleotides: TGCGCCAGCAGCCTGGAACTAGCCTCCTACAATGAGCAGTTCTTC. This codes for CASSLELASYNEQFF.

This chain uses TRBV11-2 with TRBJ2-2, with TRBD1 as a possible D gene (6 bases). The CDR3 contains 16 residues. The V gene lost 5 bases and the J gene lost 2 bases, with 15 bases spanning the gap. Looked up from germline, CDR1 is SGHAT and CDR2 is FQNNGV. In DNA, the CDR3 is TGTGCCAGCAGCCCTAAAGGACAGCTCAACACCGGGGAGCTGTTTTTT. The encoded protein is CASSPKGQLNTGELFF.

The genes are TRBV19 and TRBJ1-2; D is ambiguous. The V gene's germline CDR1 is LNHDA and CDR2 SQIVND (reference sequence). The CDR3 contains 15 residues. V gave up 0 bases and J gave up 0 bases, with 8 bases separating them. The CDR3 here is CASSIDPSTNYGYTF. The CDR3 DNA is TGTGCCAGTAGTATAGACCCCAGTACTAACTATGGCTACACCTTC.

The chain couples TRBV5-1 to TRBJ2-2; 8 positions match TRBD2. The CDR3 length is 16 residues. Unmatched junction bases numbered 6, after V lost 0 bases and J lost 5 bases. Germline V gene data show CDR1 as SGHRS and CDR2 as YFSETQ. CDR3 sequence (DNA): TGCGCCAGCAGCTTGGAGACTAGCGAACCAACCGGGGAGCTGTTTTTT. Amino acid sequence: CASSLETSEPTGELFF.

The CDR3 spells CASNLGIGEETQYF. As DNA, the CDR3 is TGTGCCAGCAACTTGGGGATAGGGGAAGAGACCCAGTACTTC. J is TRBJ2-5 and V is TRBV2; perhaps TRBD1 as D (5 bases). The V end was cut by 7 bases, the J end by 3 bases, with 15 bases between. The CDR3 has 14 residues. Germline CDR1 is SNHLY and CDR2 is FYNNEI.

The chain recombines TRBV2 with TRBJ2-5; perhaps D is TRBD1 or TRBD2 (6 bases each). With the DNA end fitting TRBJ2-7 better, the J assignment may be wrong. The CDR3 sequence is 14 residues long. Germline assignment: CDR1 SNHLY and CDR2 FYNNEI. The CDR3 loop reads CASRGGTRDYEQYF. CDR3 sequence (DNA): TGTGCCAGCAGAGGCGGGACACGGGACTACGAGCAGTACTTC.

The V gene is TRBV29-1, the J gene TRBJ2-1; D ambiguous. The length of the CDR3 is 13 residues. V lost 4 bases and J lost 8, with 15 bases in between. The V gene's germline CDR1 is SQVTM and CDR2 ANQGSEA. In DNA form, the CDR3 reads TGCAGCGTTGGCCGATCGACTCGCGATGAGCAGTTCTTC. This translates into CSVGRSTRDEQFF.

CDR3 loop: CASSTPRLLGGSTDTQYF. CDR3 sequence (DNA): TGTGCCAGCAGCACTCCACGTCTTCTCGGAGGAAGCACAGATACGCAGTATTTT. The chain joins TRBV7-8 to TRBJ2-3, with D possibly being TRBD2 (5 bases). The V end lost 5 bases, the J end lost 0 bases, and 21 bases lay between the germline ends. Germline V gene sequence: CDR1 SGHVS, CDR2 FQNEAQ. The CDR3 runs 18 residues.

J is TRBJ2-5 and V is TRBV19; 13 bases are shared with TRBD2. This CDR3 comprises 19 residues. The V segment lost 5 bases and the J segment 0 bases; nucleotides outside the gene matches: 12. CDR1 is LNHDA and CDR2 is SQIVND in the germline V gene (reference sequence). The CDR3 protein is CASSPRTSGSSVYQETQYF. In DNA, the CDR3 is TGTGCCAGTAGTCCCCGGACTAGCGGGAGTTCGGTTTACCAAGAGACCCAGTACTTC. Combining the CDR3 with reference TRBV19 and TRBJ2-5 gives the whole variable domain DGGITQSPKYLFRKEGQNVTLSCEQNLNHDAMYWYRQDPGQGLRLIYYSQIVNDFQKGDIAEGYSVSREKKESFPLTVTSAQKNPTAFYLCASSPRTSGSSVYQETQYFGPGTRLLVL.

The J gene is TRBJ2-3, the V gene TRBV7-8; 7 bases line up with TRBD2. CDR3 length: 15 residues. Trimming removed 5 bases from V and 5 bases from J; junction bases left unmatched: 10. Germline V gene sequence: CDR1 SGHVS, CDR2 FQNEAQ. DNA for the CDR3: TGTGCCAGCAGCCCTGGGAGGGGAGTCAGAGATACGCAGTATTTT. This gives the protein CASSPGRGVRDTQYF.

V usage is TRBV5-1 and J usage is TRBJ2-2; 7 bases line up with TRBD1. The CDR3 is 18 residues long. Germline V CDR1 and CDR2: SGHRS, YFSETQ. Trimming at V came to 2 bases and at J to 0 bases, leaving 10 bases not matched to a gene. The CDR3 loop reads CASSFLPQGQANTGELFF. The CDR3 bases are TGCGCCAGCAGCTTCCTCCCCCAAGGACAGGCGAACACCGGGGAGCTGTTTTTT.

The V and J genes are TRBV7-3 and TRBJ2-3, with 14 bases identical to TRBD2. J was trimmed by 5 bases and V by 3 bases; bases with no gene match: 4. The CDR3 is 16 residues long. Germline CDR1 reads SGHTA; CDR2 reads FQGTGA. The CDR3 reads CASSFLGLAGEDTQYF. Here the CDR3 DNA reads TGTGCCAGCAGCTTCTTGGGACTAGCGGGAGAAGATACGCAGTATTTT.

The chain carries TRBV18 and TRBJ2-4, with D possibly TRBD2 on 5 matching bases. Trimming pared 2 bases from V and 11 bases from J, leaving 13 bases between. From germline, CDR1 is KGHSH and CDR2 LQKENI. The CDR3 runs to 13 residues. This CDR3 is CASSPSARVLQYF. CDR3 sequence (DNA): TGTGCCAGCTCACCAAGTGCGCGGGTACTTCAGTACTTC.

The J gene is TRBJ1-5, the V gene TRBV19; 7 nucleotides match TRBD1. Germline CDR1 LNHDA, CDR2 SQIVND (reference sequence). The CDR3 loop spans 16 amino acids. The trim removed 4 bases at V and 2 bases at J, leaving 8 bases unmatched. CDR3 DNA: TGTGCCAGTAGTACTACAGGGGCTCCGGGCAATCAGCCCCAGCATTTT. This gives the protein CASSTTGAPGNQPQHF.

The chain uses TRBV29-1 and TRBJ2-5; 9 positions match TRBD1. CDR1 and CDR2 (germline): SQVTM, ANQGSEA. The CDR3 extends over 15 amino acids. V shed 6 bases and J 5 bases; nucleotides not matched to a gene: 13. The CDR3 nucleotides are TGCAGCGTCGGTGGGGGTGGACAGGGGTCGGAGACCCAGTACTTC. This codes for CSVGGGGQGSETQYF.

This chain connects TRBV30 to TRBJ1-2; D is undetermined. V lost 2 bases and J 7 bases, leaving 8 bases between the germline ends. The germline CDR1 and CDR2 sequences are GTSNPN and SVGIG (reference sequence). The CDR3 length is 11 residues. The CDR3 here is CAWSIPSGYTF. Written as DNA, the CDR3 is TGTGCCTGGAGTATCCCTAGTGGCTACACCTTC. The full variable domain, rest sourced from reference TRBV30 and TRBJ1-2, is SQTIHQWPATLVQPVGSPLSLECTVEGTSNPNLYWYRQAAGRGLQLLFYSVGIGQISSEVPQNLSASRPQDRQFILSSKKLLLSDSGFYLCAWSIPSGYTFGSGTRLTVV.

The chain employs TRBV7-8 and TRBJ1-4; 8 bases map to TRBD1. The CDR3 is 14 amino acids. Trimming at V came to 5 bases and at J to 3 bases, leaving 2 bases not matched to a gene. Germline CDR1 SGHVS, CDR2 FQNEAQ. Here the CDR3 reads CASSPDRANEKLFF. Written as DNA, the CDR3 is TGTGCCAGCAGCCCGGACAGGGCTAATGAAAAACTGTTTTTT.

This sequence joins TRBV5-1 and TRBJ2-2; D possibly corresponds to TRBD2 (5 bases). The V and J ends lost 0 bases and 1 base respectively, with 7 bases between them. The CDR3 loop spans 15 amino acids. From germline, CDR1 is SGHRS and CDR2 YFSETQ. The CDR3 DNA sequence: TGCGCCAGCAGCTTGGACGGGGAGAACACCGGGGAGCTGTTTTTT. This translates into CASSLDGENTGELFF.

This rearrangement joins TRBV6-5 to TRBJ2-3; D is unresolved. Per the germline V gene, CDR1 is MNHEY and CDR2 is SVGAGI. The germline V and J ends were trimmed by 6 bases and 6 bases, with 7 bases remaining between them. This CDR3 is built from 11 residues. The CDR3 nucleotides are TGTGCCAGCAGGGGCCCCGATACGCAGTATTTT. As protein: CASRGPDTQYF.

This rearrangement joins TRBV5-6 to TRBJ2-7; possibly TRBD2 for D (6 bases). CDR1 and CDR2 (germline): SGHDT, YYEEEE. V lost 0 bases, J lost 1 base, and 11 bases lay in between. This CDR3 spans 15 amino acids. The CDR3 coding sequence is TGTGCCAGCAGCTTGGCCGGGGCGGGATCCTACGAGCAGTACTTC. Translating gives CASSLAGAGSYEQYF.

This sequence joins TRBV7-9 and TRBJ1-1; no reliable D call. Germline V gene lookup returns CDR1 SEHNR and CDR2 FQNEAQ (reference sequence). V was pared by 2 bases and J by 6 bases, with 10 bases between. The CDR3 loop spans 13 amino acids. Here the CDR3 DNA reads TGTGCCAGCAGCTTAATTGAAGAGGCTGAAGCTTTCTTT. Its translation is CASSLIEEAEAFF.

This sequence joins TRBV11-3 and TRBJ2-7; D might be TRBD1 (7 bases). This CDR3 is 15 amino acids long. The V gene's germline CDR1 is SGHNT and CDR2 YENEEA. V was cut by 6 bases and J by 7 bases, with 22 bases left in between. CDR3 coding DNA: TGTGCCAGCAGTGCCAGGGGGGCCCCCGCGGATGAGCAGTACTTC. It codes for CASSARGAPADEQYF.

The V and J genes are TRBV28 and TRBJ1-2; D unresolved. Trimming shortened V by 4 bases and J by 8 bases, and 8 bases separated the two germline ends. The CDR3 extends over 11 amino acids. The germline CDR1 and CDR2 sequences are MDHEN and SYDVKM. The CDR3 region is CASSYEGGYTF. CDR3 DNA sequence: TGTGCCAGCAGTTATGAGGGAGGCTACACCTTC.

Details on this clone: The germline gene is not matched at one end of the junction; a read error may be the cause. V is TRBV7-7 and J is TRBJ2-2; the D gene is possibly TRBD1 (6 bases). CDR3 length equals 15 residues. Germline CDR1 SSHAT, CDR2 FNYEAQ (reference sequence). CDR3 region: CASSLAPGDTGELFF. Here the CDR3 DNA reads TGTGCTAGCAGCTTAGCACCAGGGGACACCGGGGAGCTGTTTTTT.